The clone carrying this TCR beta chain occurred a few times. Its target is not known. This entry is derived from a study of blood T cells in healthy people across ages. The study's findings and limits: More naive CD4+ cells and higher diversity were found in long-lived than in aged donors. With age, beta diversity per million T cells declined roughly linearly, significantly by approximately 40.

The second PCR ran roughly 6 to 11 cycles with a sample-barcoded 5' primer and J-beta primers. One entry per CDR3 protein results from TCRdb running MiXCR on the 5' RACE reads. The data contain about 1.4 million distinct CDR3 sequences, roughly 60% of them seen just once; the ten biggest clones take up 6.5% to 8.5%. V gave up 2 bases and J gave up 0 bases; unmatched junction bases: 7. Germline assignment: CDR1 SQVTM and CDR2 ANQGSEA. The CDR3 runs 15 residues. Material for sequencing was blood. This rearrangement joins TRBV29-1 to TRBJ2-7; 7 positions agree with TRBD1. This clonotype was sampled from a man between 18 and 35 years old in good health. This CDR3 reads CSVEINRGPSYEQYF. DNA of the CDR3: TGCAGCGTTGAAATCAACAGGGGCCCCTCCTACGAGCAGTACTTC.